This T cell receptor (beta chain) appears in the sequencing data of a study of blood T cell repertoires in COVID-19. About the research overall: Some COVID-19 samples were acute and others convalescent; all came from the United States, Italy and Spain. PBMCs, B-cell-depleted T cells, or T cells provided the cDNA or gDNA that made up the material.

Original analysis: From reference gene primer amplification, estimates of nucleated cell counts were derived. Assay: immunoSEQ multiplex PCR; the TCRdb copy retains only in-frame clones and omits some. V and J calls and clone size are as listed in that table; D and trimming were resolved from the DNA. The sample records tens of thousands of clones, roughly four fifths being singletons. V lost 7 bases to trimming and J lost 7 bases; unmatched junction nucleotides: 6. This CDR3 contains 13 residues. Sample: peripheral blood. The receptor was derived from a human donor in a cohort sampled during active or convalescent COVID-19. This chain connects TRBV12-3 or TRBV12-4 to TRBJ2-2; TRBD2 matches at 7 bases. The CDR3 DNA follows: TGTGCCAGCACCCTCCGGGAGGTCGGGGAGCTGTTTTTT. Translation: CASTLREVGELFF.